This TCR beta chain was observed in a study of radiotherapy plus CTLA-4 blockade in lung cancer. Study-level points and caveats: Early blood T cell clone changes and increased post-radiation serum interferon-beta were reportedly the strongest response predictors.

Generated by immunoSEQ multiplex PCR, the TCRdb table keeps only in-frame clones and is missing some. The sample includes 65,000 to 95,000 clones, about 88% of them seen just once. Germline V CDR1 and CDR2: MNHNY, SVGAGI (reference sequence). The CDR3 runs to 14 residues. Trimming left V 2 bases short and J 0 bases short, with 4 bases between. This clone was recorded once. Its specificity is unknown. This receptor was identified in a human donor with non-small cell lung cancer who had stable disease on radiotherapy plus ipilimumab. Sequenced material: peripheral blood, taken from a patient treated with radiotherapy plus ipilimumab. The rearrangement joins TRBV6-6 to TRBJ1-4; D gene ambiguous. This CDR3 reads CASSYGATNEKLFF. CDR3 in DNA: TGTGCCAGCAGTTACGGTGCAACTAATGAAAAACTGTTTTTT.